This T cell receptor (beta chain) was found in a study of cytomegalovirus exposure and HLA in healthy donors. Study-wide results and caveats: What TCR beta sequences reportedly achieved was accurate prediction of HLA-A and HLA-B alleles in most subjects. In a later analysis, TCR association rates varied by HLA locus: DRB1 most, HLA-C fewest.

Notes on this clone: The antigen is undetermined.

13 Jbeta primers and 60 Vbeta primers were used for the PCR. Only in-frame clones appear in the TCRdb table, and some are missing; sequencing was by immunoSEQ multiplex PCR. This sample lists around 33,000 clones; its ten largest clones have 4.5% to 5%. The CDR3 totals 15 residues. Between the trimmed V and J ends, which lost 0 bases and 2 bases, there was a span of 11 bases. Germline CDR1 and CDR2: LGHNA and YSLEER. The receptor's source is a woman between 40 and 50 years old in good health and CMV-seropositive. The V and J genes are TRBV4-3 and TRBJ2-7, with D tentatively TRBD1 (6 bases). The sequenced sample consisted of PBMCs. For the CDR3, the DNA is TGCGCCAGCAGCCAAGATAGGGACATCCCCTACGAGCAGTACTTC. This codes for CASSQDRDIPYEQYF.